These 12 T cell receptor beta chains share one sample of origin, sequenced in a study of cytomegalovirus exposure and HLA in healthy donors. Vbeta (60) and Jbeta (13) primers were used in the PCR. The repertoire was sequenced with immunoSEQ multiplex PCR; TCRdb's copy has only in-frame clones and lacks some. The data show 110,000 or so clones, roughly 9% seen once. Sequencing was carried out using PBMCs. Every receptor here comes from a middle-aged woman in good health and CMV-seropositive.

V gene TRBV18 combines with J gene TRBJ1-2, with no clear D. The CDR3 has 14 residues. The germline V gene has CDR1 KGHSH and CDR2 LQKENI. V shed 3 bases and J shed 2 bases, with 10 bases lying between them. CDR3 in DNA: TGTGCCAGCTCACCGGCAGTCTCCAACTATGGCTACACCTTC. It is translated as CASSPAVSNYGYTF.

The gene calls are TRBV19 and TRBJ1-1, with D maybe TRBD1 (5 bases). The V gene's germline CDR1 is LNHDA and CDR2 SQIVND (reference sequence). The V end lost 7 bases, the J end lost 2 bases, and 11 bases lay between the germline ends. This CDR3 is 13 amino acids long. CDR3 DNA: TGTGCCAGTACCCCGGGGGGTAACACTGAAGCTTTCTTT. As protein: CASTPGGNTEAFF.

This CDR3 is CASKESLGDTQYF. The CDR3 DNA sequence: TGTGCCAGCAAGGAGTCCTTGGGAGATACGCAGTATTTT. The V gene is TRBV6-1, the J gene TRBJ2-3, with no clear D. Germline CDR1 reads MNHNS; CDR2 reads SASEGT. This CDR3 spans 13 amino acids. V was clipped by 7 bases and J by 5 bases, with 13 bases between them.

The V call is TRBV12-2, the J call TRBJ1-5; the D segment call TRBD1 is taken from the table without a DNA check. TRBV12-2 is an annotated pseudogene. The CDR3 contains 18 residues. The CDR3 spells CASRDHGTGTYSNQPQHF. In DNA form, the CDR3 reads TGTGCAAGTCGCGATCACGGGACAGGGACCTATAGCAATCAGCCCCAGCATTTT.

The rearrangement uses TRBV27 and TRBJ1-2; D gene unclear. Germline V gene data show CDR1 as MNHEY and CDR2 as SMNVEV (reference sequence). CDR3 size: 14 residues. The V gene lost 4 bases and the J gene lost 8 bases, with 17 bases spanning the gap. The CDR3 region is CASSYRGLEGGYTF. The CDR3 DNA reads TGTGCCAGCAGTTATCGTGGCCTCGAGGGAGGCTACACCTTC.

This clone was found a few times. This sequence joins TRBV2 and TRBJ2-7; TRBD2 is a possible D gene (6 bases). The CDR3 runs 16 residues. Germline lookup yields CDR1 SNHLY and CDR2 FYNNEI. Trimming left V 9 bases short and J 0 bases short, with 21 bases between. The CDR3 DNA reads TGTGCCAGTAATACTCCCCTCGTGGGGGGCTCCTACGAGCAGTACTTC. Residues: CASNTPLVGGSYEQYF.

This chain links TRBV6-4 with TRBJ2-1, with a tentative D call TRBD1 (6 bases). This CDR3 region has 16 residues. Germline V gene sequence: CDR1 MRHNA, CDR2 SNTAGT. V was trimmed by 3 bases and J by 6 bases, leaving 18 bases between them. Written as DNA, the CDR3 is TGTGCCAGCAGTGATGCCGGACAGAGTGACCCCAATGAGCAGTTCTTC. Its translation: CASSDAGQSDPNEQFF.

This chain joins TRBV27 and TRBJ2-7, with 10 bases identical to TRBD1. Germline V gene data show CDR1 as MNHEY and CDR2 as SMNVEV (reference sequence). The CDR3 is 15 residues long. V was clipped by 6 bases and J by 7 bases; unmatched bases: 12. CDR3 DNA: TGTGCCAGCAGCCTCGTACCGGGACAGGGGTGGGAGCAGTACTTC. Encoded protein: CASSLVPGQGWEQYF.

This clone came up a few times. The chain recombines TRBV6-1 with TRBJ1-2; 7 nucleotides align to TRBD1. Trimming cost V 6 bases and J 2 bases; bases outside gene matches: 6. CDR3 length: 14 amino acids. The germline gives CDR1 MNHNS, CDR2 SASEGT. CDR3 DNA: TGTGCCAGCAGAGGTCCAGGGGGGAACTATGGCTACACCTTC. Its protein is CASRGPGGNYGYTF.

The genes are TRBV16 and TRBJ1-2; 7 positions match TRBD1. CDR3 length equals 17 residues. Germline CDR1 reads KGHSY; CDR2 reads FQNENV. The ends lost 3 bases at V and 0 bases at J; junction bases unmatched: 10. In nucleotides, the CDR3 is TGTGCCAGCAGCCATCTTCGGACAGGCGAAGCTAACTATGGCTACACCTTC. It is translated as CASSHLRTGEANYGYTF.

This clone was picked up a small number of times. The V call is TRBV27, the J call TRBJ2-7; no definite D call. Germline-derived CDR1 and CDR2 are MNHEY and SMNVEV (reference sequence). The CDR3 consists of 13 residues. V was shortened by 3 bases and J by 1 base, with 7 bases between the two germline ends. The CDR3 DNA reads TGTGCCAGCAGTTTTTTCGGGTCCTACGAGCAGTACTTC. Protein: CASSFFGSYEQYF.

This clone was detected only a few times. This chain links TRBV13 with TRBJ1-2, with D perhaps TRBD1 (6 bases). This CDR3 is 14 amino acids long. CDR1 is PRHDT, CDR2 FYEKMQ, per germline (reference sequence). Trimming left V 8 bases short and J 0 bases short, with 13 bases between. CDR3 bases: TGTGCCAGCCTCGCCGCAGGGGCTAACTATGGCTACACCTTC. Translating it yields CASLAAGANYGYTF. The complete variable domain, with remaining parts taken from reference TRBV13 and TRBJ1-2, reads AAGVIQSPRHLIKEKRETATLKCYPIPRHDTVYWYQQGPGQDPQFLISFYEKMQSDKGSIPDRFSAQQFSDYHSELNMSSLELGDSALYFCASLAAGANYGYTFGSGTRLTVV.